The rows below give T cell receptor beta chains drawn from one sample of a study of T-cell reconstitution after alpha-beta-depleted transplantation in children. TCRdb called the PCR reads again in MiXCR, with one record for every CDR3 protein. The table has more than 450,000 distinct CDR3 sequences, around 19% seen once. Sequences were derived from PBMCs from the stem cell graft donor, sampled from the stem cell graft. All receptors come from a human donor who donated a stem cell graft to a child with acute lymphoblastic leukemia. CDR3s include the opening cysteine and the closing phenylalanine or tryptophan. A D gene is named only where the DNA matches it firmly. The size entry is marked missing in some rows and otherwise reads once, few, many or a size class.

clone size: few
V gene: TRBV6-5
D gene: TRBD1
J gene: TRBJ2-1
CDR3 DNA: TGTGCCAGCAGCGCAGGGGGCGATGAGCAGTTCTTC
CDR3 protein: CASSAGGDEQFF

clone size: once
V gene: TRBV20-1
D gene: -
J gene: TRBJ2-3
CDR3 DNA: TGCAGTGCTAGAGCACTTGAGACTAGAAGGGTCACGACAGATACGCAGTATTTT
CDR3 protein: CSARALETRRVTTDTQYF

clone size: -
V gene: TRBV7-3
D gene: TRBD2
J gene: TRBJ2-1
CDR3 DNA: TGTGCCAGCAGCTCCACGGGAGGGCTTAATTGGAATGAGCAGTTCTTC
CDR3 protein: CASSSTGGLNWNEQFF

clone size: few
V gene: TRBV24-1
D gene: -
J gene: TRBJ2-1
CDR3 DNA: TGTGCCACCAGGGACCTAAGGAGGGTCTACAATGAGCAGTTCTTC
CDR3 protein: CATRDLRRVYNEQFF

clone size: -
V gene: TRBV5-5
D gene: TRBD2
J gene: TRBJ2-1
CDR3 DNA: TGTGCCAGCAGCTCTATCCCTAGCGGAGTTTCGTACAATGAGCAGTTCTTC
CDR3 protein: CASSSIPSGVSYNEQFF

clone size: -
V gene: TRBV5-5
D gene: TRBD1
J gene: TRBJ2-7
CDR3 DNA: TGTGCCAGCAGATCCCCGGGACAGCTCTTGGAGCAGTACTTC
CDR3 protein: CASRSPGQLLEQYF

clone size: -
V gene: TRBV5-4
D gene: -
J gene: TRBJ2-4
CDR3 DNA: TGTGCCAGCAGCCAAAAGAACATTCAGTACTTC
CDR3 protein: CASSQKNIQYF

clone size: many
V gene: TRBV4-1
D gene: -
J gene: TRBJ2-3
CDR3 DNA: TGCGCCAGCAGCCAAAAGGGGGGCGGGCCTAGCACAGATACGCAGTATTTT
CDR3 protein: CASSQKGGGPSTDTQYF

clone size: few
V gene: TRBV25-1
D gene: TRBD1
J gene: TRBJ2-5
CDR3 DNA: TGTGCCAGCAGTCATTACGGTGCCAGGGGGCGGGAGACCCAGTACTTC
CDR3 protein: CASSHYGARGRETQYF

clone size: few
V gene: TRBV5-1
D gene: TRBD1
J gene: TRBJ1-1
CDR3 DNA: TGCGCCAGCAGAATAGACAGGGCAATATCGAACGCTGAAGCTTTCTTT
CDR3 protein: CASRIDRAISNAEAFF

clone size: few
V gene: TRBV15
D gene: -
J gene: TRBJ2-1
CDR3 DNA: TGTGCCACCAGCAGAGATCTCGGAGGAGGGGGGGGTGAGCAGTTCTTC
CDR3 protein: CATSRDLGGGGGEQFF

clone size: -
V gene: TRBV7-2
D gene: -
J gene: TRBJ1-1
CDR3 DNA: TGTGCCAGCAGCTCCCGGACCCGCACGAATGAAGCTTTCTTT
CDR3 protein: CASSSRTRTNEAFF

clone size: few
V gene: TRBV5-1
D gene: -
J gene: TRBJ2-2
CDR3 DNA: TGCGCCAGCAGCATAATTATGTCGGCCGGGGAGCTGTTTTTT
CDR3 protein: CASSIIMSAGELFF

clone size: few
V gene: TRBV9
D gene: -
J gene: TRBJ2-2
CDR3 DNA: TGTGCCAGCAGCCCAGCCCGATTCGACACCGGGGAGCTGTTTTTT
CDR3 protein: CASSPARFDTGELFF

clone size: few
V gene: TRBV5-1
D gene: -
J gene: TRBJ2-5
CDR3 DNA: TGCGCCAGCAGCTTGGTCGTAGCGGCCGAAGAGACCCAGTACTTC
CDR3 protein: CASSLVVAAEETQYF

clone size: few
V gene: TRBV7-2
D gene: TRBD1
J gene: TRBJ2-2
CDR3 DNA: TGTGCCAGCAGCTTAGGGCCCGGGGACAGGGGGTTAATCAACACCGGGGAGCTGTTTTTT
CDR3 protein: CASSLGPGDRGLINTGELFF

clone size: -
V gene: TRBV5-1
D gene: -
J gene: TRBJ1-2
CDR3 DNA: TGCGCCAGCAGCTTACCTGGAGGGGGTAACTATGGCTACACCTTC
CDR3 protein: CASSLPGGGNYGYTF

clone size: -
V gene: TRBV7-9
D gene: TRBD1
J gene: TRBJ2-7
CDR3 DNA: TGTGCCAGCAGCTCTTGGGGACAGGTGATCTACGAGCAGTACTTC
CDR3 protein: CASSSWGQVIYEQYF

clone size: -
V gene: TRBV20-1
D gene: -
J gene: TRBJ2-7
CDR3 DNA: TGCAGTGTACCGGACAGCTACGAGCAGTACTTC
CDR3 protein: CSVPDSYEQYF

clone size: -
V gene: TRBV5-5
D gene: TRBD2
J gene: TRBJ2-3
CDR3 DNA: TGTGCCAGCAGCACGCCAACTAGCGGGAGAACGGATACGCAGTATTTT
CDR3 protein: CASSTPTSGRTDTQYF

clone size: few
V gene: TRBV30
D gene: -
J gene: TRBJ1-1
CDR3 DNA: TGTGCCTGGTCCGGCACAGAGAACACTGAAGCTTTCTTT
CDR3 protein: CAWSGTENTEAFF

clone size: -
V gene: TRBV5-6
D gene: -
J gene: TRBJ2-3
CDR3 DNA: TGTGCCAGCAGCTCCTCCATCGGACCCACAGATACGCAGTATTTT
CDR3 protein: CASSSSIGPTDTQYF

clone size: few
V gene: TRBV5-5
D gene: -
J gene: TRBJ1-4
CDR3 DNA: TGTGCCAGCAGCCAAGGGGCGTGGGAAAAACTGTTTTTT
CDR3 protein: CASSQGAWEKLFF

clone size: few
V gene: TRBV12-3/TRBV12-4
D gene: TRBD1
J gene: TRBJ2-1
CDR3 DNA: TGTGCCAGCATGGACAGGGCAGACTACAATGAGCAGTTCTTC
CDR3 protein: CASMDRADYNEQFF

clone size: -
V gene: TRBV29-1
D gene: -
J gene: TRBJ2-2
CDR3 DNA: TGCAGCGCCATCGAGACGATTAACACCGGGGAGCTGTTTTTT
CDR3 protein: CSAIETINTGELFF

clone size: many
V gene: TRBV12-3/TRBV12-4
D gene: -
J gene: TRBJ2-7
CDR3 DNA: TGTGCCAGCAGCCACGGGGACTCCTACGAGCAGTACTTC
CDR3 protein: CASSHGDSYEQYF

clone size: -
V gene: TRBV6-1
D gene: TRBD2
J gene: TRBJ2-1
CDR3 DNA: TGTGCCAGTAAACTAGCGGGAGGGCCTAGTGAGCAGTTCTTC
CDR3 protein: CASKLAGGPSEQFF

clone size: few
V gene: TRBV20-1
D gene: -
J gene: TRBJ2-1
CDR3 DNA: TGCAGTGCTAGAGTCCTGGCCTCCTACAATGAGCAGTTCTTC
CDR3 protein: CSARVLASYNEQFF

clone size: few
V gene: TRBV12-3/TRBV12-4
D gene: -
J gene: TRBJ2-7
CDR3 DNA: TGTGCCAGCAGTTCCTGGAAGGCGACTGCCTACGAGCAGTACTTC
CDR3 protein: CASSSWKATAYEQYF

clone size: few
V gene: TRBV5-5
D gene: -
J gene: TRBJ1-5
CDR3 DNA: TGTGCCAGCAGCTTCTCCGGGAGCGATCAGCCCCAGCATTTT
CDR3 protein: CASSFSGSDQPQHF

clone size: -
V gene: TRBV5-4
D gene: TRBD2
J gene: TRBJ2-7
CDR3 DNA: TGTGCCAGCAAAGTAGCGGGAGGGCCTAGGGAGCAGTACTTC
CDR3 protein: CASKVAGGPREQYF

clone size: -
V gene: TRBV7-3
D gene: TRBD2
J gene: TRBJ2-1
CDR3 DNA: TGTGCCAGCAGCGGTCGGACTAGGTCGATCAATGAGCAGTTCTTC
CDR3 protein: CASSGRTRSINEQFF

clone size: few
V gene: TRBV12-3/TRBV12-4
D gene: -
J gene: TRBJ1-4
CDR3 DNA: TGTGCCAGCAGGCAGGGAGGGGGTGAAAAACTGTTTTTT
CDR3 protein: CASRQGGGEKLFF

clone size: -
V gene: TRBV7-2
D gene: -
J gene: TRBJ2-1
CDR3 DNA: TGTGCCAGCTTTCTCGAAGGGGCAGACAATGAGCAGTTCTTC
CDR3 protein: CASFLEGADNEQFF

clone size: few
V gene: TRBV13
D gene: TRBD1
J gene: TRBJ2-7
CDR3 DNA: TGTGCCAGCAGCCCCCAAGGGACAGGGACGGACTACGAGCAGTACTTC
CDR3 protein: CASSPQGTGTDYEQYF

clone size: few
V gene: TRBV5-6
D gene: -
J gene: TRBJ1-1
CDR3 DNA: TGTGCCAGCAGCTGGGGGCTAACGGTCTCGAACACTGAAGCTTTCTTT
CDR3 protein: CASSWGLTVSNTEAFF

clone size: many
V gene: TRBV12-3/TRBV12-4
D gene: TRBD2
J gene: TRBJ2-7
CDR3 DNA: TGTGCCAGCACACACAGGACTAGCGTCTCCTACGAGCAGTACTTC
CDR3 protein: CASTHRTSVSYEQYF

clone size: few
V gene: TRBV7-9
D gene: -
J gene: TRBJ2-2
CDR3 DNA: TGTGCCAGCAGCTTAGTCGGGACAAACACCGGGGAGCTGTTTTTT
CDR3 protein: CASSLVGTNTGELFF

clone size: -
V gene: TRBV29-1
D gene: -
J gene: TRBJ1-1
CDR3 DNA: TGCAGCGTTGGTCCAGCAACTCACACTGAAGCTTTCTTT
CDR3 protein: CSVGPATHTEAFF

clone size: few
V gene: TRBV7-9
D gene: -
J gene: TRBJ2-2
CDR3 DNA: TGTGCCAGCAGCCCCCTTACGGGACGAGACACCGGGGAGCTGTTTTTT
CDR3 protein: CASSPLTGRDTGELFF